The 32 T cell receptor beta chains presented below share a single source sample, sequenced in a study of T cell responses to AZD1222 COVID-19 vaccine. Method: immunoSEQ multiplex PCR; TCRdb's copy keeps in-frame clones and lacks some. The sample consists of more than 85,000 clones, about 89% of them appearing once. The sequenced sample was peripheral blood, obtained 28 days after the second AZD1222 dose. These receptors all stem from an adult who received the AZD1222 COVID-19 vaccine.

This chain uses TRBV19 with TRBJ2-7; 7 positions agree with TRBD1. This CDR3 comprises 15 residues. Germline loops: CDR1 LNHDA, CDR2 SQIVND (reference sequence). Trimming removed 1 base from V and 2 bases from J; junction bases left unmatched: 5. The CDR3 region is CASSIGPGQTYEQYF. In DNA, the CDR3 is TGTGCCAGTAGTATAGGGCCGGGACAGACCTACGAGCAGTACTTC.

V and J are TRBV11-2 and TRBJ2-3; D is uncertain. Trimming stripped 2 bases from V and 5 bases from J, with 20 bases between. The V gene's germline CDR1 is SGHAT and CDR2 FQNNGV. This CDR3 is 17 amino acids long. The chain's CDR3 is CASSLSPGLSGRDTQYF. The CDR3 nucleotides read TGTGCCAGCAGCTTATCCCCCGGGCTATCCGGTCGAGATACGCAGTATTTT.

The chain couples TRBV5-1 to TRBJ2-1, with 12 bases lining up with TRBD2. Germline CDR1 SGHRS, CDR2 YFSETQ. J lost 10 bases, V lost 4 bases, and 6 bases had no gene match. The CDR3 is made up of 14 amino acids. CDR3: CASSSGLAGREQFF. In DNA, the CDR3 is TGCGCCAGCAGCAGCGGACTAGCGGGAAGAGAGCAGTTCTTC.

The rearrangement links TRBV6-1 to TRBJ1-2; D might be TRBD1 (5 bases). This CDR3 comprises 11 residues. V was pared by 10 bases and J by 4 bases, with 10 bases between. CDR1 is MNHNS and CDR2 is SASEGT in the germline V gene. CDR3: CAIAGPYGYTF. The CDR3, as DNA: TGTGCCATCGCAGGGCCCTATGGCTACACCTTC.

CDR3 sequence: CASSPGTGIYNEQFF. CDR3 DNA: TGCGCCAGCAGCCCAGGAACCGGGATATACAATGAGCAGTTCTTC. This chain joins TRBV5-1 and TRBJ2-1; the D gene is possibly TRBD2 (5 bases). Germline CDR1 and CDR2: SGHRS and YFSETQ. Trimming took off 4 bases at V and 4 bases at J, with 15 bases between the two ends. The CDR3 length is 15 residues.

The V call is TRBV19, the J call TRBJ1-1; 7 nucleotides align to TRBD1. CDR3 length equals 16 residues. V dropped 7 bases and J dropped 7; count of bases not matched to a gene: 18. Germline loops: CDR1 LNHDA, CDR2 SQIVND (reference sequence). DNA of the CDR3: TGTGCCAGTATTCCCTTTGCGAGGGGCCCAGGGGGTGAAGCTTTCTTT. Amino acids: CASIPFARGPGGEAFF.

The chain couples TRBV15 to TRBJ1-6; maybe TRBD1 (5 bases). The CDR3 runs 13 residues. Germline V gives CDR1 LNHNV, CDR2 YYDKDF (reference sequence). Trimming took off 3 bases at V and 11 bases at J, with 11 bases between the two ends. This CDR3 reads CATSSVRDAPLHF. In nucleotides, the CDR3 is TGTGCCACCAGCAGTGTCAGGGATGCACCCCTCCACTTT. The full variable domain, with the rest looked up from reference TRBV15 and TRBJ1-6, is DAMVIQNPRYQVTQFGKPVTLSCSQTLNHNVMYWYQQKSSQAPKLLFHYYDKDFNNEADTPDNFQSRRPNTSFCFLDIRSPGLGDTAMYLCATSSVRDAPLHFGNGTRLTVT.

The chain couples TRBV19 to TRBJ2-7; possibly TRBD2 for D (6 bases). The CDR3 has 14 residues. Trimming took 2 bases from V and 3 from J, leaving 11 bases between them. The V gene's germline CDR1 is LNHDA and CDR2 SQIVND (reference sequence). The CDR3 reads CASSIRREDYEQYF. The CDR3 DNA reads as TGTGCCAGTAGTATACGCAGGGAGGACTACGAGCAGTACTTC.

The chain is built from TRBV19 and TRBJ2-1; D ambiguous. Per germline, CDR1 LNHDA and CDR2 SQIVND (reference sequence). V gave up 2 bases and J gave up 6 bases, with 5 bases separating them. CDR3 size: 12 residues. The CDR3 protein is CASSISSNEQFF. The DNA of the CDR3 is TGTGCCAGTAGTATATCGAGCAATGAGCAGTTCTTC.

V gene TRBV6-6 combines with J gene TRBJ2-7; D might be TRBD2 (6 bases). The germline gives CDR1 MNHNY, CDR2 SVGAGI (reference sequence). The CDR3 is 12 amino acids. The V end was cut by 4 bases, the J end by 5 bases, with 9 bases between. CDR3 sequence (DNA): TGTGCCAGCAGTTTACTAGCTAACGAGCAGTACTTC. It encodes CASSLLANEQYF.

The chain recombines TRBV11-3 with TRBJ2-1; 8 nucleotides line up with TRBD2. This CDR3 is built from 18 residues. The V segment lost 1 base and the J segment 6 bases; nucleotides outside the gene matches: 14. CDR1 is SGHNT and CDR2 is YENEEA in the germline V gene. DNA for the CDR3: TGTGCCAGCAGCTTAGGGGACCCTAGGGAAGCGGGGGCCAATGAGCAGTTCTTC. Translating gives CASSLGDPREAGANEQFF. The full variable domain, rest sourced from reference TRBV11-3 and TRBJ2-1, is EAGVVQSPRYKIIEKKQPVAFWCNPISGHNTLYWYLQNLGQGPELLIRYENEEAVDDSQLPKDRFSAERLKGVDSTLKIQPAELGDSAVYLCASSLGDPREAGANEQFFGPGTRLTVL.

This clone was seen a single time. The rearrangement uses TRBV6-5 and TRBJ1-2; D ambiguous. With 0 bases removed from V and 8 bases from J, the gap between germline ends came to 16 bases. The CDR3 has 15 residues. Germline V lookup: CDR1 MNHEY, CDR2 SVGAGI. The CDR3 spells CASSYSAISRVGYTF. The DNA of the CDR3 is TGTGCCAGCAGTTACTCGGCAATCTCGAGGGTGGGCTACACCTTC.

The J gene is TRBJ2-7, the V gene TRBV7-3; TRBD1 aligns across 7 bases. In germline, CDR1 is SGHTA, CDR2 FQGTGA. This CDR3 spans 13 amino acids. V was pared by 5 bases and J by 6 bases, with 7 bases of the junction left unmatched. The CDR3 DNA reads TGTGCCAGCAGCGTCTTGACAGGGACCGAGCAGTACTTC. This translates into CASSVLTGTEQYF.

The chain combines TRBV9 with TRBJ2-3; D gene ambiguous. Trimming took 1 base from V and 0 from J, leaving 12 bases between them. Per germline, CDR1 SGDLS and CDR2 YYNGEE. This CDR3 is built from 16 residues. The CDR3 sequence is CASSVIGHTSTDTQYF. The CDR3 DNA sequence: TGTGCCAGCAGCGTAATAGGGCATACTAGCACAGATACGCAGTATTTT.

The gene calls are TRBV4-3 and TRBJ1-6; no clear D gene. V was trimmed by 0 bases and J by 10 bases, leaving 13 bases between them. Germline V gene data show CDR1 as LGHNA and CDR2 as YSLEER. The CDR3 extends over 15 amino acids. Here the CDR3 DNA reads TGCGCCAGCAGCCAAGAGCTCCCCCTCGTATCACCCCTCCACTTT. Amino acid sequence: CASSQELPLVSPLHF.

The chain recombines TRBV5-1 with TRBJ2-1, with a weak D call TRBD1 (5 bases). CDR3 length: 12 residues. The V end was cut by 2 bases, the J end by 12 bases, with 12 bases between. Germline CDR1 reads SGHRS; CDR2 reads YFSETQ. CDR3 protein: CASSFTDSRQFF. The CDR3 region has the DNA TGCGCCAGCAGCTTTACCGACAGTAGGCAGTTCTTC.

The chain has TRBV7-2 and TRBJ2-7, with a possible D match to TRBD1 (6 bases). CDR1 is SGHTA, CDR2 FQGNSA, per germline. The CDR3 is 19 residues long. The V end lost 5 bases, the J end lost 0 bases, and 26 bases lay between the germline ends. The CDR3 here is CASSRRRGQGTAYSYEQYF. CDR3 DNA: TGTGCCAGCAGCCGCCGGCGAGGGCAGGGGACGGCCTACTCCTACGAGCAGTACTTC.

V usage is TRBV11-1 and J usage is TRBJ2-7; 13 bases agree with TRBD2. This CDR3 has 15 amino acids. Trimming removed 6 bases from V and 9 bases from J; junction bases left unmatched: 11. CDR1 is SGHAT, CDR2 FQDESV, per germline (reference sequence). The CDR3 region is CASRPTGTSGTGQYF. The CDR3 coding sequence is TGTGCCAGCAGACCCACCGGGACTAGCGGGACGGGGCAGTACTTC. Looking up the rest from reference TRBV11-1 and TRBJ2-7 gives the full variable domain: EAEVAQSPRYKITEKSQAVAFWCDPISGHATLYWYRQILGQGPELLVQFQDESVVDDSQLPKDRFSAERLKGVDSTLKIQPAELGDSAMYLCASRPTGTSGTGQYFGPGTRLTVT.

This chain joins TRBV5-6 and TRBJ2-5; no definite D call. CDR1 and CDR2 from the germline V gene are SGHDT and YYEEEE. The CDR3 has 14 amino acids. V lost 2 bases and J 2 bases, leaving 10 bases between the germline ends. For the CDR3, the DNA is TGTGCCAGCAGCTTCATTGGACGTCAAGAGACCCAGTACTTC. Encoded protein: CASSFIGRQETQYF.

This clone occurred a few times. The CDR3: CASSYSTGGYEQYF. As DNA, the CDR3 is TGTGCCAGCAGTTACTCGACAGGGGGCTACGAGCAGTACTTC. The chain joins TRBV6-2 or TRBV6-3 to TRBJ2-7; 9 bases map to TRBD1. The trim removed 0 bases at V and 3 bases at J, leaving 0 bases unmatched. The CDR3 loop spans 14 amino acids. Germline CDR1 MNHEY, CDR2 SVGEGT.

The chain couples TRBV2 to TRBJ1-4; D uncertain. Per germline, CDR1 SNHLY and CDR2 FYNNEI. There are 14 residues in the CDR3. Between the trimmed V and J ends, which lost 5 bases and 3 bases, there was a span of 10 bases. This chain's CDR3 is CASSKQNSNEKLFF. Here the CDR3 DNA reads TGTGCCAGCAGTAAACAGAACTCTAATGAAAAACTGTTTTTT. The full variable domain, with the rest looked up from reference TRBV2 and TRBJ1-4, is EPEVTQTPSHQVTQMGQEVILRCVPISNHLYFYWYRQILGQKVEFLVSFYNNEISEKSEIFDDQFSVERPDGSNFTLKIRSTKLEDSAMYFCASSKQNSNEKLFFGSGTQLSVL.

This chain links TRBV29-1 with TRBJ2-7; 11 bases match TRBD1. This CDR3 contains 14 residues. V shed 3 bases, J shed 2 bases, and the junction held 3 bases outside the gene matches. Germline CDR1 reads SQVTM; CDR2 reads ANQGSEA. The CDR3 reads CSVDGGQGAYEQYF. The CDR3 nucleotides are TGCAGCGTTGATGGGGGACAGGGGGCCTACGAGCAGTACTTC.

V and J are TRBV25-1 and TRBJ1-1; D might be TRBD1 (5 bases). The CDR3 covers 12 residues. The ends were cut back, 5 bases at V and 5 bases at J, with 9 bases in the middle. Looked up from germline, CDR1 is MGHDK and CDR2 is SYGVNS. The CDR3: CASSSTGTEAFF. The DNA for the CDR3 is TGTGCCAGCAGTTCAACAGGAACTGAAGCTTTCTTT.

The chain joins TRBV28 to TRBJ2-1; unclear D gene. The CDR3 length is 14 residues. V shed 5 bases and J shed 3 bases, with 11 bases lying between them. The germline CDR1 and CDR2 sequences are MDHEN and SYDVKM. The chain's CDR3 is CASSRALGYNEQFF. Written as DNA, the CDR3 is TGTGCCAGCAGTAGGGCCTTGGGCTACAATGAGCAGTTCTTC. The full variable domain, rest sourced from reference TRBV28 and TRBJ2-1, is DVKVTQSSRYLVKRTGEKVFLECVQDMDHENMFWYRQDPGLGLRLIYFSYDVKMKEKGDIPEGYSVSREKKERFSLILESASTNQTSMYLCASSRALGYNEQFFGPGTRLTVL.

A single count supports this clone. V is TRBV19 and J is TRBJ2-5, with 8 bases aligning to TRBD2. The trim removed 5 bases at V and 2 bases at J, leaving 10 bases unmatched. The germline CDR1 and CDR2 sequences are LNHDA and SQIVND (reference sequence). CDR3 length equals 16 residues. CDR3 in DNA: TGTGCCAGTAGTCTCTCCCGGGGCGGGGGGCAAGAGACCCAGTACTTC. Its protein product is CASSLSRGGGQETQYF.

The V and J genes are TRBV27 and TRBJ2-1; 13 nucleotides line up with TRBD2. The CDR3 totals 19 residues. J lost 0 bases, V lost 5 bases, and 10 bases had no gene match. Germline values: CDR1 MNHEY, CDR2 SMNVEV (reference sequence). The CDR3 sequence: CASSTPTSGGRSSYNEQFF. In nucleotides, the CDR3 is TGTGCCAGCAGTACCCCGACTAGCGGGGGGCGGAGCTCCTACAATGAGCAGTTCTTC.

The rearrangement joins TRBV6-5 to TRBJ2-7; 9 nucleotides align to TRBD1. The junction had 10 bases not matched to a gene; V was cut back by 5 bases and J by 5 bases. The V gene's germline CDR1 is MNHEY and CDR2 SVGAGI. The CDR3 is 15 residues long. The CDR3 reads CASSHRQGGENEQYF. CDR3 DNA sequence: TGTGCCAGCAGTCATCGACAGGGGGGGGAAAACGAGCAGTACTTC.

This clone was counted a single time. The V gene is TRBV7-3, the J gene TRBJ2-1, with D perhaps TRBD1 or TRBD2 (5 bases each). Between the trimmed V and J ends, which lost 1 base and 5 bases, there was a span of 9 bases. The CDR3 contains 14 residues. Germline values: CDR1 SGHTA, CDR2 FQGTGA. CDR3 residues: CASSLIGGNNEQFF. The CDR3 DNA reads TGTGCCAGCAGCTTAATTGGGGGAAACAATGAGCAGTTCTTC.

The chain joins TRBV28 to TRBJ1-2, with D unclear. V was cut by 4 bases and J by 4 bases, with 19 bases left in between. There are 16 residues in the CDR3. Germline V gives CDR1 MDHEN, CDR2 SYDVKM. CDR3 coding DNA: TGTGCCAGCAGTTCCGGACGGCCGGCCATTCTCTATGGCTACACCTTC. Translation: CASSSGRPAILYGYTF.

The chain combines TRBV28 with TRBJ2-7; D tentatively reads TRBD1 or TRBD2 (5 bases each). The CDR3 spans 13 residues. V was clipped by 2 bases and J by 1 base, with 6 bases between them. CDR1 and CDR2 from the germline V gene are MDHEN and SYDVKM. CDR3 loop: CASSLGGSYEQYF. The CDR3 nucleotides read TGTGCCAGCAGTTTAGGGGGATCCTACGAGCAGTACTTC.

The chain recombines TRBV12-3 or TRBV12-4 with TRBJ2-2, with D possibly TRBD1 on 5 matching bases. The CDR3 has 13 amino acids. V lost 5 bases and J 1 base, leaving 5 bases between the germline ends. This CDR3 is CASSTGNTGELFF. The DNA of the CDR3 is TGTGCCAGCAGTACAGGGAACACCGGGGAGCTGTTTTTT.

This clone was observed a few times. This rearrangement joins TRBV6-5 to TRBJ2-1; D gene uncertain. This CDR3 has 12 amino acids. The germline V gene has CDR1 MNHEY and CDR2 SVGAGI. V lost 0 bases and J lost 8, with 5 bases in between. The CDR3 nucleotides read TGTGCCAGCAGTTACTCCGGTTATGAGCAGTTCTTC. It is translated as CASSYSGYEQFF.